The 30 T cell receptor beta chains listed next were all sequenced from one sample in a study of T cells after yellow fever vaccination (dated by TCRdb to between 2018 and 2021). This specimen's treatment or condition label, per the study, means: live attenuated yellow fever vaccine strain. Library construction relied on 5' RACE. Data came from an Illumina NovaSeq 6000. TCRdb ran its own pipeline on the public reads, namely fastp trimming at Q25 and MiXCR clone calling, and kept in-frame beta chains. Here each entry gathers all rows of one CDR3 protein and keeps the most common genes and DNA. The sample data list 250,000 or so distinct CDR3 sequences, and over 3% of these were observed just once. The ten top clones hold about 19% of the sample. This specimen was PBMCs, taken 15 days after the yellow fever booster vaccination. These receptors all stem from a man aged 18-30 years who received the YFV17D yellow fever vaccine.

This clonotype was seen ten or more times. V and J are TRBV7-9 and TRBJ2-7, with TRBD2 as a possible D gene (5 bases). Germline CDR1 SEHNR, CDR2 FQNEAQ (reference sequence). Trimming took 3 bases from V and 3 from J, leaving 6 bases between them. This CDR3 region has 12 residues. CDR3 sequence: CASSFGDYEQYV. DNA for the CDR3: TGTGCCAGCAGCTTCGGGGACTACGAGCAGTACGTC.

This clonotype has ten or more counts. The CDR3 reads CASSLWGMMNTEAFF. As DNA, the CDR3 is TGCGCCAGCAGCTTGTGGGGAATGATGAACACTGAAGCTTTCTTT. The J gene is TRBJ1-1, the V gene TRBV5-1; D call uncertain. Looked up from germline, CDR1 is SGHRS and CDR2 is YFSETQ. There are 15 residues in the CDR3. V lost 1 base and J 0 bases, leaving 10 bases between the germline ends.

There are many counts of this clonotype. The rearrangement uses TRBV20-1 and TRBJ2-1; D could derive from TRBD1 or TRBD2 (5 bases each). The ends were cut back, 0 bases at V and 3 bases at J, with 12 bases in the middle. The CDR3 sequence is 15 residues long. Germline CDR1 is DFQATT and CDR2 is SNEGSKA (reference sequence). CDR3 amino acids: CSARDLGTDYNEQFF. The CDR3, as DNA: TGCAGTGCTAGAGATCTCGGGACGGACTACAATGAGCAGTTCTTC.

This clonotype was recorded many times. The genes are TRBV4-3 and TRBJ1-5, with TRBD1 matching 8 bases. CDR1 and CDR2 from the germline V gene are LGHNA and YSLEER. The ends lost 1 base at V and 7 bases at J; junction bases unmatched: 9. The CDR3 contains 16 residues. The CDR3 DNA sequence: TGCGCCAGCAGCCAAGGTACGGACAGGGCATCCCAGCCCCAGCATTTT. It is translated as CASSQGTDRASQPQHF.

In this sample, this clonotype turned up many times. The J gene is TRBJ2-1, the V gene TRBV12-3 or TRBV12-4; 8 nucleotides align to TRBD2. CDR3 length equals 15 residues. V lost 6 bases to trimming and J lost 4 bases; unmatched junction nucleotides: 8. The CDR3 DNA reads TGTGCCAGCAGCCAAACTAGCGGACTTTACAATGAGCAGTTCTTC. This translates into CASSQTSGLYNEQFF.

This clonotype was recorded at least ten times. This chain links TRBV7-6 with TRBJ2-3; tentatively, D is TRBD1 (6 bases). CDR1 and CDR2 from the germline V gene are SGHVS and FNYEAQ. This CDR3 has 17 amino acids. V shed 1 base and J shed 0 bases, with 14 bases lying between them. CDR3 sequence reads: CASSLGGQGTSTDTQYF. The CDR3 DNA reads TGTGCCAGCAGCTTAGGAGGCCAGGGGACCAGCACAGATACGCAGTATTTT. The entire variable domain, with the rest obtained from reference TRBV7-6 and TRBJ2-3, is as follows: GAGVSQSPRYKVTKRGQDVALRCDPISGHVSLYWYRQALGQGPEFLTYFNYEAQQDKSGLPNDRFSAERPEGSISTLTIQRTEQRDSAMYRCASSLGGQGTSTDTQYFGPGTRLTVL.

This clonotype was found many times. The chain recombines TRBV4-3 with TRBJ1-1; possibly TRBD1 for D (5 bases). There are 15 residues in the CDR3. The germline CDR1 and CDR2 sequences are LGHNA and YSLEER. V was cut by 0 bases and J by 4 bases, with 12 bases left in between. CDR3 protein: CASSQEGDGTTEAFF. The CDR3 DNA sequence: TGCGCCAGCAGCCAAGAGGGGGACGGAACCACTGAAGCTTTCTTT.

There are many counts of this clonotype. The chain joins TRBV10-3 to TRBJ1-1; D possibly corresponds to TRBD1 (6 bases). V lost 7 bases, J lost 8 bases, and 20 bases lay in between. The CDR3 has 14 residues. CDR1 is ENHRY and CDR2 is SYGVKD in the germline V gene. The CDR3 nucleotides are TGTGCCATCAACGAAGCCGGGACACGAAGCGAAGCTTTCTTT. This translates into CAINEAGTRSEAFF.

This clonotype showed up many times. The chain links TRBV6-1 to TRBJ1-5; possibly TRBD1 for D (5 bases). CDR3 length: 18 amino acids. Per the germline V gene, CDR1 is MNHNS and CDR2 is SASEGT. V shed 2 bases and J shed 0 bases, with 17 bases lying between them. The CDR3 bases are TGTGCCAGCAGTGAAAAGTACGCGACAGTTCTTAGCAATCAGCCCCAGCATTTT. It specifies CASSEKYATVLSNQPQHF.

Concerning this clonotype: Since a much larger clone is just one base distant, this may be a read error. The rearrangement uses TRBV7-2 and TRBJ2-1, with TRBD1 matching 7 bases. Germline V gives CDR1 SGHTA, CDR2 FQGNSA. The CDR3 loop spans 14 amino acids. This CDR3 reads CASRLGGLLNEQFF. As DNA, the CDR3 is TGTGCCAGCAGGTTAGGGGGCCTTCTTAATGAGCAGTTCTTC.

The sample holds many counts of this clonotype. This sequence joins TRBV30 and TRBJ1-1; a possible D gene is TRBD1 (5 bases). The V end lost 0 bases, the J end lost 11 bases, and 16 bases lay between the germline ends. Per the germline V gene, CDR1 is GTSNPN and CDR2 is SVGIG (reference sequence). This CDR3 region has 13 residues. The DNA of the CDR3 is TGTGCCTGGAGTGTCCAGGGTTCCCCCCGGGCTTTCTTT. This sequence encodes CAWSVQGSPRAFF.

This clonotype was observed many times. The chain carries TRBV7-9 and TRBJ2-7; the D gene is possibly TRBD2 (6 bases). This CDR3 comprises 15 residues. V lost 5 bases to trimming and J lost 3 bases, with 17 bases between them. CDR1 and CDR2 (germline): SEHNR, FQNEAQ (reference sequence). The CDR3 region is CASSILGAGNYEQYV. The CDR3 nucleotides read TGTGCCAGCAGCATCCTTGGGGCGGGGAACTACGAGCAGTACGTC.

This clonotype was seen repeatedly, ten times or more. The chain couples TRBV5-1 to TRBJ2-1, with D maybe TRBD2 (6 bases). The CDR3 runs 14 residues. The V gene's germline CDR1 is SGHRS and CDR2 YFSETQ. Trimming took off 0 bases at V and 6 bases at J, with 10 bases between the two ends. CDR3 protein: CASSLVAGSNEQFF. The CDR3 DNA reads TGCGCCAGCAGCTTGGTTGCGGGGAGCAATGAGCAGTTCTTC.

This clonotype was recorded at least ten times. The genes are TRBV6-5 and TRBJ2-7; no reliable D call. Trimming left V 4 bases short and J 0 bases short, with 7 bases between. CDR3 size: 13 residues. Per germline, CDR1 MNHEY and CDR2 SVGAGI. The CDR3 loop reads CASSSPSSYEQYF. CDR3 DNA sequence: TGTGCCAGCAGTTCCCCCAGCTCCTACGAGCAGTACTTC.

This clonotype was seen at least ten times. The V call is TRBV20-1, the J call TRBJ1-1; tentatively, D is TRBD1 (5 bases). With 3 bases removed from V and 6 bases from J, the gap between germline ends came to 14 bases. From germline, CDR1 is DFQATT and CDR2 SNEGSKA (reference sequence). The CDR3 contains 13 residues. The CDR3 sequence is CSARHLQGPEAFF. The DNA of the CDR3 is TGCAGTGCTAGGCACCTCCAGGGACCTGAAGCTTTCTTT.

Ten or more counts support this clonotype. The CDR3: CASSTRGVSNTGELFF. Here the CDR3 DNA reads TGTGCCAGCAGCACGCGGGGGGTCTCGAACACCGGGGAGCTGTTTTTT. This chain joins TRBV7-2 and TRBJ2-2; 8 nucleotides match TRBD2. The J segment lost 0 bases and the V segment lost 5 bases, leaving 5 bases of the junction unmatched. CDR1 SGHTA and CDR2 FQGNSA come from the germline V gene. There are 16 residues in the CDR3.

The V call is TRBV5-1, the J call TRBJ2-5; 9 bases map to TRBD2. The CDR3 length is 15 residues. Per germline, CDR1 SGHRS and CDR2 YFSETQ. Losses at the gene ends were 3 bases for V and 2 bases for J; bases not matched to a gene: 5. CDR3 residues: CASSWFSGGQETQYF. The CDR3 DNA sequence: TGCGCCAGCAGCTGGTTCAGCGGGGGGCAAGAGACCCAGTACTTC.

This clonotype has ten or more counts. The V and J genes are TRBV7-2 and TRBJ2-3; the match to TRBD2 covers 8 bases. V lost 5 bases to trimming and J lost 1 base; unmatched junction nucleotides: 14. The germline V gene encodes CDR1 SGHTA and CDR2 FQGNSA. This CDR3 has 18 amino acids. Here the CDR3 reads CASSPRRGASPRTDTQYF. The DNA of the CDR3 is TGTGCCAGCAGCCCTCGGCGGGGGGCCTCGCCACGCACAGATACGCAGTATTTT.

At least ten counts were recorded for this clonotype. The genes are TRBV20-1 and TRBJ2-5, with 8 nucleotides matching TRBD2. Germline CDR1 is DFQATT and CDR2 is SNEGSKA (reference sequence). The CDR3 is 15 amino acids. The trim removed 6 bases at V and 1 base at J, leaving 10 bases unmatched. CDR3 bases: TGCAGTGCCCTTCGGGGGGGGGCCTCCCAAGAGACCCAGTACTTC. Translating it yields CSALRGGASQETQYF.

This clonotype was found many times. This rearrangement joins TRBV21-1 to TRBJ1-1; TRBD1 is the table's D call and was not checked against the DNA. TRBV21-1 is deemed a pseudogene. This CDR3 contains 16 residues. The CDR3 protein is CASSEKGGGRNTEAFF. The CDR3 DNA reads TGTGCCAGCAGCGAGAAAGGAGGGGGGAGGAACACTGAAGCTTTCTTT.

This clonotype was recorded many times. The chain recombines TRBV5-1 with TRBJ1-1, with D possibly being TRBD1 (5 bases). Per germline, CDR1 SGHRS and CDR2 YFSETQ. The CDR3 totals 16 residues. V lost 2 bases and J lost 1, with 15 bases in between. This CDR3 reads CASSFSPGSRNTEAFF. CDR3 DNA sequence: TGCGCCAGCAGCTTTTCCCCAGGGTCGAGGAACACTGAAGCTTTCTTT.

This clonotype was observed many times. In nucleotides, the CDR3 is TGCAGTGCTACCGACGACAGGGCGAATGAGCAGTTCTTC. Residues: CSATDDRANEQFF. The chain is built from TRBV20-1 and TRBJ2-1; 7 bases are shared with TRBD1. Germline-derived CDR1 and CDR2 are DFQATT and SNEGSKA (reference sequence). Trimming at V came to 4 bases and at J to 7 bases, leaving 7 bases not matched to a gene. CDR3 size: 13 residues.

This clonotype showed up many times. The J gene is TRBJ1-1, the V gene TRBV20-1; 9 bases are shared with TRBD1. V was clipped by 6 bases and J by 4 bases; unmatched bases: 12. The germline gives CDR1 DFQATT, CDR2 SNEGSKA (reference sequence). This CDR3 is built from 15 residues. CDR3 amino acids: CSAHQTGTGFTEAFF. The DNA of the CDR3 is TGCAGTGCCCACCAAACCGGGACAGGGTTCACTGAAGCTTTCTTT.

This clonotype came up many times. This sequence joins TRBV7-2 and TRBJ2-3; D unresolved. Between the trimmed V and J ends, which lost 5 bases and 2 bases, there was a span of 11 bases. The length of the CDR3 is 14 residues. CDR1 and CDR2 (germline): SGHTA, FQGNSA. DNA for the CDR3: TGTGCCAGCAGCCCAAACTATTACACAGATACGCAGTATTTT. It specifies CASSPNYYTDTQYF.

This clonotype has more than one count but fewer than ten. The chain employs TRBV12-3 or TRBV12-4 and TRBJ1-1; possible D gene TRBD1, 5 bases. The CDR3 loop spans 13 amino acids. Trimming left V 1 base short and J 6 bases short, with 9 bases between. CDR3 DNA sequence: TGTGCCAGCAGTTTAGAGGGGACCGCTGAAGCTTTCTTT. It translates to CASSLEGTAEAFF.

There are many counts of this clonotype. The chain uses TRBV7-2 and TRBJ2-6; no definite D call. Germline assignment: CDR1 SGHTA and CDR2 FQGNSA. This CDR3 spans 13 amino acids. Trimming cost V 6 bases and J 4 bases, with 7 bases left between them. DNA of the CDR3: TGTGCCAGCAGATTTCAGGGGGCCAACGTCCTGACTTTC. Translating it yields CASRFQGANVLTF. Complete variable domain (other parts from reference TRBV7-2 and TRBJ2-6): GAGVSQSPSNKVTEKGKDVELRCDPISGHTALYWYRQSLGQGLEFLIYFQGNSAPDKSGLPSDRFSAERTGGSVSTLTIQRTQQEDSAVYLCASRFQGANVLTFGAGSRLTVL.

In this sample, this clonotype turned up many times. The chain carries TRBV6-5 and TRBJ1-1, with D tentatively TRBD1 (5 bases). The CDR3 loop spans 15 amino acids. The V gene lost 2 bases and the J gene lost 5 bases, with 15 bases spanning the gap. The germline V gene has CDR1 MNHEY and CDR2 SVGAGI. The CDR3, as DNA: TGTGCCAGCAGTTACGTGGGACGACTCCCGACTGAAGCTTTCTTT. Translating gives CASSYVGRLPTEAFF.

This clonotype was counted many times. The J gene is TRBJ1-2, the V gene TRBV6-2 or TRBV6-3; possibly TRBD1 for D (6 bases). The germline V and J ends were trimmed by 7 bases and 7 bases, with 19 bases remaining between them. The CDR3 sequence is 14 residues long. Germline V CDR1 and CDR2: MNHEY, SVGEGT. The CDR3 reads CASTGPLGAIGYTF. CDR3 nucleotides: TGTGCCAGCACGGGCCCTTTGGGGGCGATTGGCTACACCTTC.

This clonotype was observed at least ten times. The rearrangement uses TRBV27 and TRBJ2-2; D may be TRBD1 (5 bases). V gave up 0 bases and J gave up 4 bases, with 15 bases separating them. CDR1 and CDR2 (germline): MNHEY, SMNVEV (reference sequence). This CDR3 is built from 17 residues. The CDR3 DNA sequence: TGTGCCAGCAGTTTATCCTCCAGGGCTTTAAGCACCGGGGAGCTGTTTTTT. It codes for CASSLSSRALSTGELFF.

This clonotype was counted many times. This chain uses TRBV7-2 with TRBJ2-2, with 8 bases matching TRBD2. This CDR3 has 16 residues. V lost 1 base to trimming and J lost 0 bases; unmatched junction nucleotides: 1. Per germline, CDR1 SGHTA and CDR2 FQGNSA. The CDR3 reads CASSLVAGTNTGELFF. CDR3 coding DNA: TGTGCCAGCAGCTTAGTAGCGGGGACGAACACCGGGGAGCTGTTTTTT.